This T cell receptor (beta chain) was captured in a study of blood T cell repertoires in COVID-19. The CDR3 has 16 amino acids. Trimming cost V 3 bases and J 0 bases, with 12 bases left between them. The germline gives CDR1 LNHDA, CDR2 SQIVND (reference sequence). Those who participated ranged in age from about 18 to 89 years and resided in some 24 US areas. Participants had their cohort set by participant-reported clinical history. The study counted Cohort 3 donors as recovered given two negative PCRs, clearance, or symptom resolution. This clone has a handful of counts. Original analysis: By means of reference gene primer amplification, nucleated cell counts were estimated. Repertoires were generated with immunoSEQ multiplex PCR, while TCRdb's copy carries only in-frame clones and drops some. V, J and clone size were drawn from that table, and D and trimming were deduced from the DNA. The sample has a few hundred thousand clones, approximately 90% seen once.

Material for sequencing was PBMCs or T cells enriched from blood (not recorded which). The receptor comes from a woman aged 30 to 39 who had recovered from COVID-19. This rearrangement joins TRBV19 to TRBJ1-5; no firm D call. This CDR3 reads CASSIGSILSNQPQHF. CDR3 coding DNA: TGTGCCAGTAGTATTGGGAGTATCCTTAGCAATCAGCCCCAGCATTTT.